Listed below are T cell receptor beta chains from one sample, sequenced in a study of T cell responses to AZD1222 COVID-19 vaccine. Using immunoSEQ multiplex PCR, the repertoire was profiled, and TCRdb retains in-frame clones only, with some absent. The table records roughly 110,000 clones, almost 90% of them present only once. Sequenced material: peripheral blood, taken on day 0 of AZD1222 vaccination. The origin of the receptors is an adult in good health. CDR3s include the opening cysteine and the closing phenylalanine or tryptophan. Fields, in order: J gene, clone size, V gene, D gene, CDR3 protein, CDR3 DNA. D genes are given only for firm matches. The size field is filled for only some rows; it gives once, few, many or a size class.

J: TRBJ2-3; size: NA; V: TRBV19; D: NA; CDR3: CASGADTQYF; DNA: TGTGCCAGTGGAGCAGATACGCAGTATTTT
J: TRBJ2-7; size: once; V: TRBV27; D: NA; CDR3: CASSSLKRTTSYEQYF; DNA: TGTGCCAGCAGCTCCCTTAAGCGGACAACCTCCTACGAGCAGTACTTC
J: TRBJ1-2; size: NA; V: TRBV29-1; D: NA; CDR3: CSVEDLGGREGYTF; DNA: TGCAGCGTTGAAGATCTTGGGGGAAGGGAAGGCTACACCTTC
J: TRBJ1-1; size: NA; V: TRBV12-3/TRBV12-4; D: NA; CDR3: CASTPFRNTEAFF; DNA: TGTGCCAGCACTCCGTTTCGGAACACTGAAGCTTTCTTT
J: TRBJ1-2; size: NA; V: TRBV18; D: NA; CDR3: CASSPPGQPYGYTF; DNA: TGTGCCAGCTCACCACCCGGGCAGCCCTATGGCTACACCTTC
J: TRBJ2-5; size: NA; V: TRBV10-3; D: NA; CDR3: CAISEQNRAQETQYF; DNA: TGTGCCATCAGTGAGCAAAACCGGGCACAAGAGACCCAGTACTTC
J: TRBJ1-1; size: NA; V: TRBV6-5; D: NA; CDR3: CASSYGVGTTNTEAFF; DNA: TGTGCCAGCAGTTACGGGGTAGGCACGACGAACACTGAAGCTTTCTTT
J: TRBJ1-1; size: NA; V: TRBV18; D: NA; CDR3: CASSPPGVNTEAFF; DNA: TGTGCCAGCTCACCTCCAGGGGTGAACACTGAAGCTTTCTTT
J: TRBJ1-6; size: NA; V: TRBV2; D: NA; CDR3: CASSERQGKNSPLHF; DNA: TGTGCCAGCAGTGAACGCCAGGGCAAAAATTCACCCCTCCACTTT
J: TRBJ2-5; size: NA; V: TRBV4-2; D: TRBD2; CDR3: CASSHPGTSETQYF; DNA: TGTGCCAGCAGCCATCCCGGGACTAGCGAGACCCAGTACTTC
J: TRBJ2-7; size: NA; V: TRBV7-9; D: TRBD1; CDR3: CASSWTGQSSYEQYF; DNA: TGTGCCAGCAGCTGGACAGGGCAATCCTCCTACGAGCAGTACTTC
J: TRBJ2-7; size: NA; V: TRBV19; D: TRBD2; CDR3: CASSIAGGTSYEQYF; DNA: TGTGCCAGTAGTATAGCGGGAGGGACTTCCTACGAGCAGTACTTC
J: TRBJ1-5; size: NA; V: TRBV7-2; D: NA; CDR3: CASSWTSSGNQPQHF; DNA: TGTGCCAGCAGCTGGACAAGTTCTGGCAATCAGCCCCAGCATTTT
J: TRBJ2-2; size: NA; V: TRBV9; D: NA; CDR3: CASGKMNTGELFF; DNA: TGTGCCAGCGGGAAAATGAACACCGGGGAGCTGTTTTTT
J: TRBJ1-2; size: NA; V: TRBV15; D: NA; CDR3: CATSRDYISQNYGYTF; DNA: TGTGCCACCAGCAGAGATTATATTTCTCAGAACTATGGCTACACCTTC
J: TRBJ2-5; size: NA; V: TRBV5-4; D: NA; CDR3: CASTGTDQETQYF; DNA: TGTGCCAGCACCGGGACCGACCAAGAGACCCAGTACTTC
J: TRBJ2-7; size: NA; V: TRBV18; D: NA; CDR3: CASSLTGIEYEQYF; DNA: TGTGCCAGCTCACTTACAGGGATAGAGTACGAGCAGTACTTC
J: TRBJ2-7; size: NA; V: TRBV5-6; D: NA; CDR3: CASSLRTHYEQYF; DNA: TGTGCCAGCAGCTTGAGGACACACTACGAGCAGTACTTC
J: TRBJ1-1; size: NA; V: TRBV6-2/TRBV6-3; D: NA; CDR3: CASSPGPNTEAFF; DNA: TGTGCCAGCAGCCCGGGCCCGAACACTGAAGCTTTCTTT
J: TRBJ1-1; size: NA; V: TRBV7-9; D: NA; CDR3: CASSLDTGQSEAFF; DNA: TGTGCCAGCAGCTTAGATACCGGACAGTCTGAAGCTTTCTTT
J: TRBJ1-5; size: NA; V: TRBV5-6; D: NA; CDR3: CASSLYGHGQPQHF; DNA: TGTGCCAGCAGCTTGTACGGTCACGGTCAGCCCCAGCATTTT
J: TRBJ1-5; size: NA; V: TRBV4-3; D: NA; CDR3: CASSQRDNNQPQHF; DNA: TGCGCCAGCAGCCAGCGGGACAATAATCAGCCCCAGCATTTT
J: TRBJ2-1; size: NA; V: TRBV5-5; D: TRBD2; CDR3: CASSGGLAGAGNNEQFF; DNA: TGTGCCAGCAGCGGGGGACTAGCGGGAGCAGGGAACAATGAGCAGTTCTTC
J: TRBJ2-7; size: NA; V: TRBV3-1/TRBV3-2; D: TRBD1; CDR3: CASSQGQGHYEQYF; DNA: TGTGCCAGCAGCCAGGGACAGGGCCACTACGAGCAGTACTTC
J: TRBJ2-5; size: NA; V: TRBV14; D: NA; CDR3: CASSQDPSAGSQETQYF; DNA: TGTGCCAGCAGCCAAGATCCATCGGCAGGATCACAAGAGACCCAGTACTTC
J: TRBJ2-1; size: NA; V: TRBV10-1; D: TRBD2; CDR3: CASSGASGKRKFF; DNA: TGCGCCAGCAGTGGGGCTAGCGGGAAACGGAAGTTCTTC
J: TRBJ2-3; size: NA; V: TRBV5-1; D: NA; CDR3: CASSLDGHSTDTQYF; DNA: TGCGCCAGCAGCTTGGACGGGCATAGCACAGATACGCAGTATTTT
J: TRBJ1-1; size: NA; V: TRBV9; D: NA; CDR3: CASSVAGDSLTNTEAFF; DNA: TGTGCCAGCAGCGTAGCAGGGGACTCCTTAACGAACACTGAAGCTTTCTTT
J: TRBJ1-1; size: once; V: TRBV12-5; D: NA; CDR3: CASGSEGVNTEAFF; DNA: TGTGCTAGTGGGAGCGAGGGGGTGAACACTGAAGCTTTCTTT
J: TRBJ1-2; size: NA; V: TRBV7-9; D: TRBD1; CDR3: CASSLEGTAYGYTF; DNA: TGTGCCAGCAGCTTAGAAGGGACAGCCTATGGCTACACCTTC
J: TRBJ2-1; size: NA; V: TRBV29-1; D: TRBD2; CDR3: CSVRTSGPYNEQFF; DNA: TGCAGCGTTCGGACTAGCGGGCCCTACAATGAGCAGTTCTTC
J: TRBJ2-7; size: NA; V: TRBV12-1; D: NA; CDR3: CGREGDRGSRYEQYF; DNA: TGTGGTCGGGAGGGGGACCGAGGGAGCCGATACGAGCAGTACTTC
J: TRBJ1-2; size: NA; V: TRBV7-9; D: TRBD1; CDR3: CASSTGQGGKKQSYTF; DNA: TGTGCCAGCAGCACGGGACAGGGCGGAAAGAAACAGAGCTACACCTTC
J: TRBJ1-1; size: NA; V: TRBV29-1; D: TRBD1; CDR3: CSVLITGTGGAFF; DNA: TGCAGCGTTCTCATTACCGGGACAGGGGGAGCTTTCTTT
J: TRBJ1-1; size: NA; V: TRBV5-1; D: NA; CDR3: CASSSSLMNTEAFF; DNA: TGCGCCAGCAGCTCCTCTTTGATGAACACTGAAGCTTTCTTT
J: TRBJ2-5; size: once; V: TRBV6-5; D: NA; CDR3: CASSYGGAQETQYF; DNA: TGTGCCAGCAGTTACGGAGGGGCCCAAGAGACCCAGTACTTC
J: TRBJ1-1; size: once; V: TRBV6-2/TRBV6-3; D: TRBD1; CDR3: CASRPAGTGLEAFF; DNA: TGTGCCAGCAGGCCTGCCGGGACAGGGCTAGAAGCTTTCTTT
J: TRBJ2-1; size: NA; V: TRBV5-1; D: TRBD2; CDR3: CASGTSGINEQFF; DNA: TGCGCCAGTGGGACTAGCGGGATCAATGAGCAGTTCTTC
J: TRBJ1-2; size: NA; V: TRBV19; D: TRBD1; CDR3: CASRTGAYGYTF; DNA: TGTGCCAGTAGGACAGGGGCCTATGGCTACACCTTC
J: TRBJ2-5; size: NA; V: TRBV28; D: NA; CDR3: CAILGGGQETQYF; DNA: TGTGCCATCCTTGGAGGCGGCCAAGAGACCCAGTACTTC
J: TRBJ1-2; size: NA; V: TRBV20-1; D: NA; CDR3: CSASGYTF; DNA: TGCAGTGCTAGTGGCTACACCTTC
J: TRBJ1-5; size: NA; V: TRBV7-9; D: NA; CDR3: CASSLGAGDFNQPQHF; DNA: TGTGCCAGCAGCTTAGGGGCAGGGGACTTCAATCAGCCCCAGCATTTT
J: TRBJ2-7; size: few; V: TRBV25-1; D: NA; CDR3: CASSSLGAAYEQYF; DNA: TGTGCCAGCAGTTCGCTGGGTGCAGCCTACGAGCAGTACTTC
J: TRBJ2-3; size: NA; V: TRBV7-2; D: NA; CDR3: CASSNRDFTDTQYF; DNA: TGTGCCAGCAGCAACCGGGATTTCACAGATACGCAGTATTTT
J: TRBJ1-1; size: once; V: TRBV29-1; D: NA; CDR3: CSVSTSSEAFF; DNA: TGCAGCGTTTCGACCTCATCGGAAGCTTTCTTT